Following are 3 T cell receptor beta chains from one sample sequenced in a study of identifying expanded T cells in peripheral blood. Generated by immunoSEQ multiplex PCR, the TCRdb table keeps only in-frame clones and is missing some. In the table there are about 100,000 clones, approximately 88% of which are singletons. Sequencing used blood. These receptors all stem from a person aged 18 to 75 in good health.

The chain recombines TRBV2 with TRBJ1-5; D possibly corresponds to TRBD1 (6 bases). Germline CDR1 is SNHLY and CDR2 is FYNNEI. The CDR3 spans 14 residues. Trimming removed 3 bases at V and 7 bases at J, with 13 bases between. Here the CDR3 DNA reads TGTGCCAGCAGTGACAGGTCGACAGGCCAGCCCCAGCATTTT. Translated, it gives CASSDRSTGQPQHF. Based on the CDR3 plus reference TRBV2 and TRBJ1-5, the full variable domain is EPEVTQTPSHQVTQMGQEVILRCVPISNHLYFYWYRQILGQKVEFLVSFYNNEISEKSEIFDDQFSVERPDGSNFTLKIRSTKLEDSAMYFCASSDRSTGQPQHFGDGTRLSIL.

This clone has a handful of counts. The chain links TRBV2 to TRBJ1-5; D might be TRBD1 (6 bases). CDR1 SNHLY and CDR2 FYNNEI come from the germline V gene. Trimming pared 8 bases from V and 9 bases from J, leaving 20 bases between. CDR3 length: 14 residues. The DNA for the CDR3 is TGTGCCAGCGCTGATCACTCACAGGGTTCGCCCCAGCATTTT. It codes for CASADHSQGSPQHF. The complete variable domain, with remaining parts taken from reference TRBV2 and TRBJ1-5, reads EPEVTQTPSHQVTQMGQEVILRCVPISNHLYFYWYRQILGQKVEFLVSFYNNEISEKSEIFDDQFSVERPDGSNFTLKIRSTKLEDSAMYFCASADHSQGSPQHFGDGTRLSIL.

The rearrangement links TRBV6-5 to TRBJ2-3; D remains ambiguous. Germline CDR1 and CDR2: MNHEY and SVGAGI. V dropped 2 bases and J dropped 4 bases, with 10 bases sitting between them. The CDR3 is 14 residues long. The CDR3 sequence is CASSYDTVADTQYF. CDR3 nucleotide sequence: TGTGCCAGCAGTTACGATACTGTGGCAGATACGCAGTATTTT.